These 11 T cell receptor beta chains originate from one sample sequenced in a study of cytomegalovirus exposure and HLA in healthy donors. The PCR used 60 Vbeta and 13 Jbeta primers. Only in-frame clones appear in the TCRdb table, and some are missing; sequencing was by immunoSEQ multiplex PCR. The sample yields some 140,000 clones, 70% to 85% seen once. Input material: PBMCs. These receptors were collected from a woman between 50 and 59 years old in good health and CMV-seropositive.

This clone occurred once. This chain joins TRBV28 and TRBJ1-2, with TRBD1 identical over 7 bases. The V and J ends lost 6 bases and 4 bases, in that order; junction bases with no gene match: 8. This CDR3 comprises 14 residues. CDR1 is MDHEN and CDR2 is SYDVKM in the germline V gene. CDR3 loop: CASSATGAAYGYTF. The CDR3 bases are TGTGCCAGCAGCGCAACAGGGGCCGCCTATGGCTACACCTTC.

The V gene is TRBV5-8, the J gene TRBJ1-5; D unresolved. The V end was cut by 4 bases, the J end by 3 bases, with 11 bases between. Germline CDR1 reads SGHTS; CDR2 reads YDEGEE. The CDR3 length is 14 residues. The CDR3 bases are TGTGCCAGCAGCCTAGAGGAACCCAATCAGCCCCAGCATTTT. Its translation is CASSLEEPNQPQHF.

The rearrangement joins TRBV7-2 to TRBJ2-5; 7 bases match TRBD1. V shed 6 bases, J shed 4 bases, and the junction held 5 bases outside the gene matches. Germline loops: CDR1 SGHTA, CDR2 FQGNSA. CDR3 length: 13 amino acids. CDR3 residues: CASRKPGGETQYF. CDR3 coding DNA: TGTGCCAGCAGAAAGCCAGGGGGAGAGACCCAGTACTTC.

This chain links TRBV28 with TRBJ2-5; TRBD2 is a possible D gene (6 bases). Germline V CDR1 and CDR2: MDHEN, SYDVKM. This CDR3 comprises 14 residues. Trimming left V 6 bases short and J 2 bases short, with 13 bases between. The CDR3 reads CASRGGDSQETQYF. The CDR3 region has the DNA TGTGCCAGCAGAGGCGGGGACTCTCAAGAGACCCAGTACTTC.

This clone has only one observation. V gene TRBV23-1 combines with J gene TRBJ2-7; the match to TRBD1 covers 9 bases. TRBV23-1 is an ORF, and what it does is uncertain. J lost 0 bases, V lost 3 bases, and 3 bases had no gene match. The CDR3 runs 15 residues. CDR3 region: CASSHGDRASYEQYF. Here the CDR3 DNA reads TGCGCCAGCAGTCACGGGGACAGGGCCTCCTACGAGCAGTACTTC.

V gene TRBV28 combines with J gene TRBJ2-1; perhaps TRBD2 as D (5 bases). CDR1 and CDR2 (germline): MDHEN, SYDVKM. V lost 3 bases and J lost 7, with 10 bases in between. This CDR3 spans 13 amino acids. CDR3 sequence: CASSLPRVNEQFF. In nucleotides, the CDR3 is TGTGCCAGCAGTTTGCCGAGGGTGAATGAGCAGTTCTTC.

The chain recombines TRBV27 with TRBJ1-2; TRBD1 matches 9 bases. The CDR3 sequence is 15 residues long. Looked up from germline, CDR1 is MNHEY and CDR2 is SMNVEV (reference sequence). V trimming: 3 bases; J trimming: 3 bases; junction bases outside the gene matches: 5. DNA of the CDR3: TGTGCCAGCAGTTTCGCACAGGGGGCTGACTATGGCTACACCTTC. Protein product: CASSFAQGADYGYTF.

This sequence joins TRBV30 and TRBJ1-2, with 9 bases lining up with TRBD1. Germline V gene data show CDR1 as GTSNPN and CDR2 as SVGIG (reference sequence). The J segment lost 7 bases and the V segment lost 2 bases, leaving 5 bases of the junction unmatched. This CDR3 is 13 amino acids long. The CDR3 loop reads CAWSTQGASGYTF. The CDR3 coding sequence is TGTGCCTGGAGTACACAGGGGGCTTCTGGCTACACCTTC.

The CDR3 coding sequence is TGCGCCAGCGGTGCCGGGACAGGGATAGGTGAGACCCAGTACTTC. It yields the protein CASGAGTGIGETQYF. V is TRBV4-3 and J is TRBJ2-5; 9 bases are shared with TRBD1. Per the germline V gene, CDR1 is LGHNA and CDR2 is YSLEER. Losses at the gene ends were 8 bases for V and 5 bases for J; bases not matched to a gene: 12. CDR3 length: 15 residues.

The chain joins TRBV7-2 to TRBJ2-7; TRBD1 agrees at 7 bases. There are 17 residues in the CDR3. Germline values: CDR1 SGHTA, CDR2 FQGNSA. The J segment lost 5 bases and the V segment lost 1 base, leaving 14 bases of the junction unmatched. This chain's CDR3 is CASSLEARGTPRDEQYF. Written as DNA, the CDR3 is TGTGCCAGCAGCTTAGAGGCCAGGGGGACCCCTCGGGACGAGCAGTACTTC.

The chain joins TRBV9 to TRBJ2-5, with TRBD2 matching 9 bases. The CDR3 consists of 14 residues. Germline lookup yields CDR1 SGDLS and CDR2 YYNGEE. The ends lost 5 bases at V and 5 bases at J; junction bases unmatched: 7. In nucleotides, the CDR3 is TGTGCCAGCAGTCTTAGCGGGGGAGCTGAGACCCAGTACTTC. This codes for CASSLSGGAETQYF.